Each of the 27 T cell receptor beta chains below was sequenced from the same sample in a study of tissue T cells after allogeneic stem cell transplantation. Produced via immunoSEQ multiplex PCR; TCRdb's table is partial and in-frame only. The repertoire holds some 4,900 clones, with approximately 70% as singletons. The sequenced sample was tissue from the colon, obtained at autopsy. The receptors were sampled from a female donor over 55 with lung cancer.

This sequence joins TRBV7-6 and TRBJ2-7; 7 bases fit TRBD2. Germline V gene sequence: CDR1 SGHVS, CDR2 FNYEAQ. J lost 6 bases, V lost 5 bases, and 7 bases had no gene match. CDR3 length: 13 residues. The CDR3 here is CASSPKPGGEQYF. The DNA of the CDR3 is TGTGCCAGCAGCCCCAAGCCGGGGGGCGAGCAGTACTTC.

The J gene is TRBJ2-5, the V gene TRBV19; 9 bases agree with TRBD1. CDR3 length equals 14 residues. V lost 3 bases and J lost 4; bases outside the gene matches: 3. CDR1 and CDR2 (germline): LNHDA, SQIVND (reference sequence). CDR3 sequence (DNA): TGTGCCAGTAGTATGGACAGGGGTGGAGAGACCCAGTACTTC. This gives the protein CASSMDRGGETQYF.

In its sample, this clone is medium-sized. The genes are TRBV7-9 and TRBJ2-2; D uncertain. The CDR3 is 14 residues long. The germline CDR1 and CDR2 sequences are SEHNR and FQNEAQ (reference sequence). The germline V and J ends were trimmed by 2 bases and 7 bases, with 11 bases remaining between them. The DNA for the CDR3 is TGTGCCAGCAGCTTACGCGGAGTGGGCGGGGAGCTGTTTTTT. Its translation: CASSLRGVGGELFF.

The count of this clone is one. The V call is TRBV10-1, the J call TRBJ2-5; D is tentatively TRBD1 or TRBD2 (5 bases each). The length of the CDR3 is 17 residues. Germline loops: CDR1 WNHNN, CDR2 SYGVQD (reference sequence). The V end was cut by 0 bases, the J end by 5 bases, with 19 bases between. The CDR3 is CASSESTLRDPRETQYF. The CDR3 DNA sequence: TGCGCCAGCAGTGAGTCGACTCTCCGGGACCCCAGGGAGACCCAGTACTTC.

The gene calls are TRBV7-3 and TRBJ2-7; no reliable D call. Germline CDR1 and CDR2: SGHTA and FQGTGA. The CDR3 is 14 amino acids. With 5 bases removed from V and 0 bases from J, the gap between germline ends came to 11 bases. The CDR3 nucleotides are TGTGCCAGCAGCGATGGACGGAACTCCTACGAGCAGTACTTC. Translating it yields CASSDGRNSYEQYF.

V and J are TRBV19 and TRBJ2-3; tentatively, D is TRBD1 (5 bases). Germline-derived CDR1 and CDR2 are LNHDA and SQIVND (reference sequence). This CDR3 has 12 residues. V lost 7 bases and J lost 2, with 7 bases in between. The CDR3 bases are TGTGCCAGTAAGGGGCCCACAGATACGCAGTATTTT. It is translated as CASKGPTDTQYF.

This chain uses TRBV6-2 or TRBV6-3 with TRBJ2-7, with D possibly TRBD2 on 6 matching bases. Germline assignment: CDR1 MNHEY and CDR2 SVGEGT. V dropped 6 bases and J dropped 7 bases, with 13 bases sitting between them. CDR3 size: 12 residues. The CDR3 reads CASSPAGGEQYF. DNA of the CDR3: TGTGCCAGCAGCCCAGCCGGGGGAGAGCAGTACTTC.

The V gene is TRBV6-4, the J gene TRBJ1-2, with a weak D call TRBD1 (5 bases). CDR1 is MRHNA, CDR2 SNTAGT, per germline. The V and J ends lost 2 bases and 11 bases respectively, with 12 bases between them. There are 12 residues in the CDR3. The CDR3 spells CASSDGAFGYTF. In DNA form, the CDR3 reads TGTGCCAGCAGTGACGGGGCCTTCGGTTACACCTTC.

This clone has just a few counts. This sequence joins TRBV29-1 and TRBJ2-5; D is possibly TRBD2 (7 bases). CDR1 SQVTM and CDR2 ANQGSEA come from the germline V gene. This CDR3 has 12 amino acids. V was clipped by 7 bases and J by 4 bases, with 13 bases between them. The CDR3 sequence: CSALRGGETQYF. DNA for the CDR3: TGCAGCGCCCTAAGGGGGGGAGAGACCCAGTACTTC.

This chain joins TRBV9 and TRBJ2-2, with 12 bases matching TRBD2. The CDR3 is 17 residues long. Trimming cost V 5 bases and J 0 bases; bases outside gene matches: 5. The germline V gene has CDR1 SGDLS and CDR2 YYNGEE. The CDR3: CASRIPSGGANTGELFF. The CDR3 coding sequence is TGTGCCAGCAGGATCCCTAGCGGGGGGGCGAACACCGGGGAGCTGTTTTTT.

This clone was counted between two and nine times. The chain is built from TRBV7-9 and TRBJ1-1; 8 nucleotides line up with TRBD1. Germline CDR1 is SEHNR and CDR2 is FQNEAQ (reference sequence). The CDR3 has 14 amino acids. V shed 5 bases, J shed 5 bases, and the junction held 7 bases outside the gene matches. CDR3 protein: CASSAQGAVTEAFF. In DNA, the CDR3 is TGTGCCAGCAGCGCCCAGGGGGCGGTTACTGAAGCTTTCTTT.

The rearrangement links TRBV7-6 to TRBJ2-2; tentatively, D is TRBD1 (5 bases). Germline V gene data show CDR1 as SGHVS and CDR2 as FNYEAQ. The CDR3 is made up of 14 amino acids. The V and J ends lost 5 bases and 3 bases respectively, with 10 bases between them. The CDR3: CASSVDRYTGELFF. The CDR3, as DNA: TGTGCCAGCAGCGTAGACAGATACACCGGGGAGCTGTTTTTT.

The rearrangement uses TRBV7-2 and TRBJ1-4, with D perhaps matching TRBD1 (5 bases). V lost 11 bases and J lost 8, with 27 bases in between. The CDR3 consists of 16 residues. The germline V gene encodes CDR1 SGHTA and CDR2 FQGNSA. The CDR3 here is CARRPGGGRVREKLFF. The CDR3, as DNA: TGTGCCCGCCGCCCCGGGGGGGGGAGGGTGCGGGAAAAACTGTTTTTT.

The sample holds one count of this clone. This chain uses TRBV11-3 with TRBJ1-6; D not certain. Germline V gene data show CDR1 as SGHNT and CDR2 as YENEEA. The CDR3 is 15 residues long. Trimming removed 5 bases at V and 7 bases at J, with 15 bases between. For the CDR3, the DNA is TGTGCCAGCAGCCCTCGGTACGGTAGAAATTCACCCCTCCACTTT. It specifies CASSPRYGRNSPLHF. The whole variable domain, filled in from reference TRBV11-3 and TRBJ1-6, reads EAGVVQSPRYKIIEKKQPVAFWCNPISGHNTLYWYLQNLGQGPELLIRYENEEAVDDSQLPKDRFSAERLKGVDSTLKIQPAELGDSAVYLCASSPRYGRNSPLHFGNGTRLTVT.

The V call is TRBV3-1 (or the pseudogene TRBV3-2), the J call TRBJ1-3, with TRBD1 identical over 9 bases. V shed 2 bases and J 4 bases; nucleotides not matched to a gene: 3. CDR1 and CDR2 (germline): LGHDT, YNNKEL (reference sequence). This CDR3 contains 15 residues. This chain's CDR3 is CASSQKGQGGNTIYF. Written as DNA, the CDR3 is TGTGCCAGCAGCCAAAAGGGACAGGGAGGAAACACCATATATTTT.

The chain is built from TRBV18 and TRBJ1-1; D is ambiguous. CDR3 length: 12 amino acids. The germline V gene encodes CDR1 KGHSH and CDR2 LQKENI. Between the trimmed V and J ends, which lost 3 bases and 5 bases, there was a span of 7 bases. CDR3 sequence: CASSPDSTEAFF. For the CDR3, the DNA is TGTGCCAGCTCACCTGATAGTACTGAAGCTTTCTTT.

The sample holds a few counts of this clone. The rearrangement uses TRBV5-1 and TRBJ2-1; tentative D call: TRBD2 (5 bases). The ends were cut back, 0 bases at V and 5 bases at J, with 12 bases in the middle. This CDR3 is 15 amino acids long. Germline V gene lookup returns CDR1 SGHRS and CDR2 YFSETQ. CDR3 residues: CASSLGTGSDNEQFF. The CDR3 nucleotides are TGCGCCAGCAGCTTGGGGACGGGGAGTGACAATGAGCAGTTCTTC.

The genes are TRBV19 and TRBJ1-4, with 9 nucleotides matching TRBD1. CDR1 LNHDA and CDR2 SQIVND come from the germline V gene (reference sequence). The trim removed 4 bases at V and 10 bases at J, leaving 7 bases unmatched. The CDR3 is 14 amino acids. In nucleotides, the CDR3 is TGTGCCAGTAGTACTGGGACAGGGAGGGGAAAACTGTTTTTT. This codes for CASSTGTGRGKLFF.

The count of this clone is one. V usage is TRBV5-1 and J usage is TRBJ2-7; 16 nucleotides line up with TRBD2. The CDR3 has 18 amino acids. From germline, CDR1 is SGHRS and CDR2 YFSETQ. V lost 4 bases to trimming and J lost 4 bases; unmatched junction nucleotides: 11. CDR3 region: CASSPGLAGGLNRYEQYF. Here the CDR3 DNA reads TGCGCCAGCAGCCCGGGACTAGCGGGAGGGCTAAACCGATACGAGCAGTACTTC.

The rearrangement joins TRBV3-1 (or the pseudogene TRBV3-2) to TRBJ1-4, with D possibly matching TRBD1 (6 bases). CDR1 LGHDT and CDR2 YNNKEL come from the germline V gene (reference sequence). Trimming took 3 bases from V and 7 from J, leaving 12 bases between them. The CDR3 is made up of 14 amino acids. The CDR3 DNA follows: TGTGCCAGCAGCCAGGGGGGGCTGGGTGAAAAACTGTTTTTT. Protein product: CASSQGGLGEKLFF.

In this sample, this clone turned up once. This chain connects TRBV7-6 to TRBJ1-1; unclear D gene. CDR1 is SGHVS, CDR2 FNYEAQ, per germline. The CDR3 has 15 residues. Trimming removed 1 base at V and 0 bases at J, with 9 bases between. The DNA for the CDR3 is TGTGCCAGCAGCTTAGGCAGACGAGTGAACACTGAAGCTTTCTTT. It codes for CASSLGRRVNTEAFF.

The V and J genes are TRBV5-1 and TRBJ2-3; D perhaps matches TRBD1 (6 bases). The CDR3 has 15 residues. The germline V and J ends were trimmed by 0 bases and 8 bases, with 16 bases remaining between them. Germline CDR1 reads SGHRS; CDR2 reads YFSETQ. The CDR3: CASSLEGWGRSTQYF. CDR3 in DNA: TGCGCCAGCAGCTTGGAGGGTTGGGGGCGTAGTACGCAGTATTTT.

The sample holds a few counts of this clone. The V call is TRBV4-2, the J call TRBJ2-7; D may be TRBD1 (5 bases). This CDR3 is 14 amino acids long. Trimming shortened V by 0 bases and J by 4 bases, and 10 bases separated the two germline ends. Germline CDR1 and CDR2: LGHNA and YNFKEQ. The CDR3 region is CASSQDGALYEQYF. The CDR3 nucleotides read TGTGCCAGCAGCCAAGATGGGGCTCTATACGAGCAGTACTTC.

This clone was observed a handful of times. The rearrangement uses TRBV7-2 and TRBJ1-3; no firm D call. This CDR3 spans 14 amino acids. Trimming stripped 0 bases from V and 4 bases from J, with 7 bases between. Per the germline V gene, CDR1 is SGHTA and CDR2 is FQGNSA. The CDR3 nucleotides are TGTGCCAGCAGCTTAGCAACGGGAGGAAACACCATATATTTT. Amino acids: CASSLATGGNTIYF.

CDR3 sequence reads: CASRKAGSGDNEQFF. CDR3 nucleotide sequence: TGTGCCAGCAGGAAGGCTGGTAGTGGGGACAATGAGCAGTTCTTC. The rearrangement uses TRBV6-5 and TRBJ2-1; no clear D. V lost 6 bases to trimming and J lost 5 bases, with 17 bases between them. Per germline, CDR1 MNHEY and CDR2 SVGAGI. The CDR3 length is 15 residues.

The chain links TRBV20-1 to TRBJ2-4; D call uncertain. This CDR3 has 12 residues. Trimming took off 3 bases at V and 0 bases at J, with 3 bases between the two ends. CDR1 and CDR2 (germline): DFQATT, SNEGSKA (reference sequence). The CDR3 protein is CSASPAKNIQYF. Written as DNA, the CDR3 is TGCAGTGCTAGTCCAGCCAAAAACATTCAGTACTTC.

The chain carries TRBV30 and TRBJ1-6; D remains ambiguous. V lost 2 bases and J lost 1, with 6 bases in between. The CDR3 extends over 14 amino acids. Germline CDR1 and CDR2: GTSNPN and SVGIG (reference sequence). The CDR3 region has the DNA TGTGCCTGGAGTAGGGAATCCTATAATTCACCCCTCCACTTT. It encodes CAWSRESYNSPLHF.